The T cell receptor (beta chain) under discussion was sequenced for a study of identical twins. Germline V gene sequence: CDR1 SGHKS, CDR2 YYEKEE (reference sequence). After removal of 4 bases from V and 3 bases from J, the junction contained 6 bases not matched to a gene. This CDR3 has 15 residues. General study findings and limits: Among out-of-frame alpha sequences shared by twins, low generation probability occurred in excess. Cord blood's abundant beta clonotypes had fewer insertions, unlike memory repertoires. The authors drew conclusions from cross-sectional statistical analysis rather than following the same donors.

MiXCR was run by TCRdb on the 5' RACE reads, yielding one entry per CDR3 protein. The sample consists of around 490,000 distinct CDR3 sequences, 13% to 15% of them appearing once. A note on this clonotype: Its antigen remains unidentified.

These records were also assigned to another study, of yellow fever vaccine responses in identical twins. From that study: Convergence reportedly seemed to mark part of the twins' vaccine T cell response, with personalization marking the rest.

Input material: CD4+ T cells sorted from blood. The clonotype comes from a woman aged 18 to 35 in good health. This chain links TRBV5-5 with TRBJ1-1; 10 nucleotides agree with TRBD1. The chain's CDR3 is CASSPGTGVYTEAFF. The CDR3 DNA follows: TGTGCCAGCAGCCCCGGGACAGGGGTTTACACTGAAGCTTTCTTT.